One sample yielded the 32 T cell receptor beta chains listed below, sequenced in a study of shared clonotypes between healthy human individuals. Method: immunoSEQ multiplex PCR; TCRdb's copy keeps in-frame clones and lacks some. The sample carries 700,000 to 950,000 clones, roughly 96% recorded once. Positively selected for CCR7, the CD45RO-negative cells used as naive CD8 cells excluded terminally differentiated effector memory CD45RA+ cells. Sequencing input: naive CD8+ T cells sorted from blood. Receptors originate from a man under 40 in good health.

The rearrangement uses TRBV5-1 and TRBJ2-3; 7 bases align to TRBD1. Germline assignment: CDR1 SGHRS and CDR2 YFSETQ. This CDR3 comprises 15 residues. V dropped 2 bases and J dropped 2; count of bases not matched to a gene: 5. CDR3 amino acids: CASSFGTASTDTQYF. In nucleotides, the CDR3 is TGCGCCAGCAGCTTCGGGACAGCATCCACAGATACGCAGTATTTT.

The genes are TRBV10-1 and TRBJ2-3; 7 bases fit TRBD1. The V gene's germline CDR1 is WNHNN and CDR2 SYGVQD (reference sequence). V shed 0 bases, J shed 3 bases, and the junction held 18 bases outside the gene matches. This CDR3 spans 20 amino acids. CDR3 loop: CASSESIFRTGRTITDTQYF. The CDR3 nucleotides read TGCGCCAGCAGTGAGTCGATCTTTAGGACAGGCAGGACCATTACAGATACGCAGTATTTT.

The chain employs TRBV7-9 and TRBJ2-7; D uncertain. V was shortened by 5 bases and J by 4 bases, with 15 bases between the two germline ends. CDR1 and CDR2 (germline): SEHNR, FQNEAQ (reference sequence). There are 14 residues in the CDR3. The CDR3 region has the DNA TGTGCCAGCAGCGGCCTGCCCGTGTATTACGAGCAGTACTTC. It is translated as CASSGLPVYYEQYF.

This chain uses TRBV15 with TRBJ2-5; 7 bases map to TRBD2. The ends lost 0 bases at V and 4 bases at J; junction bases unmatched: 2. Germline V gives CDR1 LNHNV, CDR2 YYDKDF (reference sequence). The CDR3 is 14 amino acids. The chain's CDR3 is CATSREGGRETQYF. The CDR3 DNA reads as TGTGCCACCAGCAGAGAGGGAGGGAGAGAGACCCAGTACTTC.

This chain connects TRBV29-1 to TRBJ1-2; 10 bases are a match to TRBD1. The germline V gene has CDR1 SQVTM and CDR2 ANQGSEA. V gave up 6 bases and J gave up 7 bases; unmatched junction bases: 8. CDR3 size: 13 residues. The CDR3 DNA reads as TGCAGCGTGATTAGACAGGGGGCCGGTGGCTACACCTTC. Encoded protein: CSVIRQGAGGYTF.

The chain joins TRBV27 to TRBJ1-5; 7 nucleotides align to TRBD1. Trimming took 6 bases from V and 4 from J; bases not matched to a gene: 6. The CDR3 runs to 14 residues. Germline-derived CDR1 and CDR2 are MNHEY and SMNVEV (reference sequence). In nucleotides, the CDR3 is TGTGCCAGCAGCGAGGCAGGGGGGAATCAGCCCCAGCATTTT. Protein: CASSEAGGNQPQHF.

The chain joins TRBV19 to TRBJ2-1; 8 bases map to TRBD2. This CDR3 has 14 residues. Germline V lookup: CDR1 LNHDA, CDR2 SQIVND (reference sequence). J was trimmed by 7 bases and V by 8 bases; bases with no gene match: 10. CDR3 DNA: TGTGCCAGTGTGACAACTAGCGGAGGGAATGAGCAGTTCTTC. It codes for CASVTTSGGNEQFF.

V is TRBV29-1 and J is TRBJ2-1; D ambiguous. This CDR3 is built from 15 residues. Trimming left V 6 bases short and J 0 bases short, with 15 bases between. Germline loops: CDR1 SQVTM, CDR2 ANQGSEA. The CDR3 region is CSVGKPGSSYNEQFF. DNA for the CDR3: TGCAGCGTAGGTAAACCCGGATCCTCCTACAATGAGCAGTTCTTC.

V is TRBV7-2 and J is TRBJ2-4; 8 bases map to TRBD2. Trimming removed 4 bases from V and 3 bases from J; junction bases left unmatched: 11. Germline V gene sequence: CDR1 SGHTA, CDR2 FQGNSA. The CDR3 contains 17 residues. CDR3 DNA: TGTGCCAGCAGCTCTGGTCGGGCGGGAGGAGGCAAAAACATTCAGTACTTC. The encoded protein is CASSSGRAGGGKNIQYF.

The chain carries TRBV10-1 and TRBJ2-1, with TRBD2 matching over 8 bases. Germline CDR1 and CDR2: WNHNN and SYGVQD (reference sequence). The CDR3 runs 18 residues. V shed 0 bases, J shed 0 bases, and the junction held 7 bases outside the gene matches. This CDR3 reads CASSESNLAGLSYNEQFF. The CDR3 DNA sequence: TGCGCCAGCAGTGAGTCCAACTTAGCGGGGCTCTCCTACAATGAGCAGTTCTTC.

Worth noting for this clone: Other DNA sequences of this sample code for an identical CDR3. The chain joins TRBV11-2 to TRBJ2-7; D unresolved. With 2 bases removed from V and 1 base from J, the gap between germline ends came to 6 bases. In germline, CDR1 is SGHAT, CDR2 FQNNGV. This CDR3 comprises 13 residues. CDR3 in amino acids: CASSLRSSYEQYF. The CDR3 nucleotides are TGTGCCAGCAGCTTACGTTCGTCCTACGAGCAGTACTTC.

The chain recombines TRBV29-1 with TRBJ2-3, with 9 bases fitting TRBD2. This CDR3 has 15 residues. J was trimmed by 3 bases and V by 3 bases; bases with no gene match: 7. The germline V gene has CDR1 SQVTM and CDR2 ANQGSEA. CDR3 loop: CSVDLREGRTDTQYF. Written as DNA, the CDR3 is TGCAGCGTTGACTTGCGGGAGGGCCGAACAGATACGCAGTATTTT.

This clone was seen only a few times. The chain has TRBV25-1 and TRBJ2-5; D is uncertain. CDR3 length: 14 residues. The germline V gene has CDR1 MGHDK and CDR2 SYGVNS. Trimming left V 8 bases short and J 1 base short, with 14 bases between. CDR3 coding DNA: TGTGCCAGCGGGGTCATCGGCGGCCAAGAGACCCAGTACTTC. Translated, it gives CASGVIGGQETQYF.

This chain uses TRBV5-1 with TRBJ2-6; D is undetermined. CDR1 and CDR2 from the germline V gene are SGHRS and YFSETQ. This CDR3 spans 14 amino acids. Trimming removed 7 bases from V and 1 base from J, with 9 bases in between. The CDR3 is CASGQRSGANVLTF. DNA of the CDR3: TGCGCCAGCGGGCAGCGATCTGGGGCCAACGTCCTGACTTTC.

On this clone: This sample also contains other DNA sequences that code for the same CDR3. This sequence joins TRBV4-1 and TRBJ2-7; 8 nucleotides match TRBD1. There are 15 residues in the CDR3. In germline, CDR1 is MGHRA, CDR2 YSYEKL. Unmatched junction bases numbered 5, after V lost 4 bases and J lost 0 bases. This chain's CDR3 is CASSPGQGLSYEQYF. The CDR3, as DNA: TGCGCCAGCAGCCCCGGACAGGGCCTCTCCTACGAGCAGTACTTC.

This chain links TRBV29-1 with TRBJ2-1, with D perhaps assigned TRBD1 or TRBD2 (5 bases each). Trimming removed 3 bases at V and 10 bases at J, with 19 bases between. Per germline, CDR1 SQVTM and CDR2 ANQGSEA. The CDR3 is 14 residues long. CDR3 bases: TGCAGCGTTGATCCGGGACGCTCCCAGGAGGAGCAGTTCTTC. This sequence encodes CSVDPGRSQEEQFF.

A remark on this clone: Other DNA sequences in this sample translate to the same CDR3. This chain connects TRBV9 to TRBJ2-7, with D possibly being TRBD2 (5 bases). This CDR3 is 14 amino acids long. Between the trimmed V and J ends, which lost 0 bases and 2 bases, there was a span of 9 bases. Germline values: CDR1 SGDLS, CDR2 YYNGEE. The DNA of the CDR3 is TGTGCCAGCAGCGTAGCTACCGGGACCTACGAGCAGTACTTC. Translating it yields CASSVATGTYEQYF.

This chain links TRBV4-2 with TRBJ2-1; 8 bases are a match to TRBD2. The CDR3 has 17 residues. CDR1 and CDR2 from the germline V gene are LGHNA and YNFKEQ. After removal of 1 base from V and 1 base from J, the junction contained 6 bases not matched to a gene. The CDR3 DNA reads as TGTGCCAGCAGCCAAGTTCAAGCGGGAGCTTCCTACAATGAGCAGTTCTTC. Translation: CASSQVQAGASYNEQFF.

In its sample, this clone was seen once. V is TRBV7-2 and J is TRBJ2-7; 8 bases align to TRBD2. This CDR3 contains 15 residues. The V gene end was trimmed by 5 bases and the J gene end by 4 bases; junction bases not matched to a gene: 10. The V gene's germline CDR1 is SGHTA and CDR2 FQGNSA. The CDR3 sequence: CASSQEASGWYEQYF. DNA for the CDR3: TGTGCCAGCAGCCAGGAGGCTAGCGGGTGGTACGAGCAGTACTTC. Full variable domain (outside the CDR3, taken from reference TRBV7-2 and TRBJ2-7): GAGVSQSPSNKVTEKGKDVELRCDPISGHTALYWYRQSLGQGLEFLIYFQGNSAPDKSGLPSDRFSAERTGGSVSTLTIQRTQQEDSAVYLCASSQEASGWYEQYFGPGTRLTVT.

The rearrangement links TRBV7-6 to TRBJ2-2; no firm D call. This CDR3 comprises 15 residues. Per germline, CDR1 SGHVS and CDR2 FNYEAQ. Trimming removed 2 bases from V and 5 bases from J, with 12 bases in between. CDR3 nucleotide sequence: TGTGCCAGCAGCTTATTTCCCGATGATACCGGGGAGCTGTTTTTT. Translation gives CASSLFPDDTGELFF. Filled out from reference TRBV7-6 and TRBJ2-2, the complete variable domain reads GAGVSQSPRYKVTKRGQDVALRCDPISGHVSLYWYRQALGQGPEFLTYFNYEAQQDKSGLPNDRFSAERPEGSISTLTIQRTEQRDSAMYRCASSLFPDDTGELFFGEGSRLTVL.

The J gene is TRBJ2-7, the V gene TRBV11-2; 9 bases match TRBD1. The CDR3 covers 13 residues. V dropped 8 bases and J dropped 2; count of bases not matched to a gene: 4. The germline V gene encodes CDR1 SGHAT and CDR2 FQNNGV. The CDR3 DNA is TGTGCCAGCGGACAGGGGTTCACCTACGAGCAGTACTTC. It yields the protein CASGQGFTYEQYF.

Regarding this clone: Distinct nucleotide sequences in the sample also encode this CDR3. The rearrangement links TRBV11-2 to TRBJ2-3, with unresolved D. CDR1 and CDR2 (germline): SGHAT, FQNNGV. The CDR3 loop spans 15 amino acids. Trimming shortened V by 1 base and J by 0 bases, and 8 bases separated the two germline ends. Here the CDR3 DNA reads TGTGCCAGCAGCTTAGGGAGTGGGAGCACAGATACGCAGTATTTT. Its translation is CASSLGSGSTDTQYF. The variable domain in full, with the rest retrieved from reference TRBV11-2 and TRBJ2-3, is EAGVAQSPRYKIIEKRQSVAFWCNPISGHATLYWYQQILGQGPKLLIQFQNNGVVDDSQLPKDRFSAERLKGVDSTLKIQPAKLEDSAVYLCASSLGSGSTDTQYFGPGTRLTVL.

The chain links TRBV18 to TRBJ1-2; no reliable D call. The germline V gene encodes CDR1 KGHSH and CDR2 LQKENI. V shed 0 bases and J shed 2 bases, with 7 bases lying between them. There are 14 residues in the CDR3. CDR3 DNA sequence: TGTGCCAGCTCACCACCTTACGGGAACTATGGCTACACCTTC. Translation gives CASSPPYGNYGYTF. The full variable domain, rest sourced from reference TRBV18 and TRBJ1-2, is NAGVMQNPRHLVRRRGQEARLRCSPMKGHSHVYWYRQLPEEGLKFMVYLQKENIIDESGMPKERFSAEFPKEGPSILRIQQVVRGDSAAYFCASSPPYGNYGYTFGSGTRLTVV.

The chain uses TRBV7-9 and TRBJ1-2; 7 positions match TRBD1. The CDR3 runs 13 residues. Germline CDR1 reads SEHNR; CDR2 reads FQNEAQ (reference sequence). The J segment lost 6 bases and the V segment lost 5 bases, leaving 6 bases of the junction unmatched. The CDR3 reads CASSLTGSDGYTF. The CDR3 nucleotides are TGTGCCAGCAGCCTGACAGGGAGCGATGGCTACACCTTC. Full variable domain (outside the CDR3, taken from reference TRBV7-9 and TRBJ1-2): DTGVSQNPRHKITKRGQNVTFRCDPISEHNRLYWYRQTLGQGPEFLTYFQNEAQLEKSRLLSDRFSAERPKGSFSTLEIQRTEQGDSAMYLCASSLTGSDGYTFGSGTRLTVV.

V usage is TRBV9 and J usage is TRBJ2-3, with 8 positions matching TRBD2. Germline lookup yields CDR1 SGDLS and CDR2 YYNGEE. CDR3 length: 14 amino acids. V was pared by 3 bases and J by 1 base, with 1 base of the junction left unmatched. Here the CDR3 reads CASSATSGTDTQYF. The DNA of the CDR3 is TGTGCCAGCAGCGCGACTAGCGGCACAGATACGCAGTATTTT.

The chain carries TRBV29-1 and TRBJ2-2, with 8 bases that match TRBD1. The CDR3 sequence is 14 residues long. V lost 6 bases, J lost 5 bases, and 8 bases stayed unmatched. Germline loops: CDR1 SQVTM, CDR2 ANQGSEA. The CDR3 reads CSVDGQGRTGELFF. For the CDR3, the DNA is TGCAGCGTGGATGGACAGGGAAGAACCGGGGAGCTGTTTTTT.

V gene TRBV7-3 combines with J gene TRBJ2-7; D remains unclear. This CDR3 has 13 amino acids. V shed 2 bases and J shed 3 bases, with 8 bases lying between them. CDR1 is SGHTA, CDR2 FQGTGA, per germline. Here the CDR3 reads CASSLGPNYEQYF. CDR3 coding DNA: TGTGCCAGCAGCTTAGGACCGAACTACGAGCAGTACTTC.

This chain uses TRBV29-1 with TRBJ2-7; possible D gene TRBD2, 5 bases. Germline CDR1 and CDR2: SQVTM and ANQGSEA. The CDR3 length is 13 residues. V lost 6 bases, J lost 0 bases, and 12 bases lay in between. CDR3 in amino acids: CSVEQGGSYEQYF. Here the CDR3 DNA reads TGCAGCGTAGAGCAAGGAGGCTCCTACGAGCAGTACTTC.

The V and J genes are TRBV7-6 and TRBJ1-4; D is uncertain. Germline V CDR1 and CDR2: SGHVS, FNYEAQ. The CDR3 length is 17 residues. Between the trimmed V and J ends, which lost 3 bases and 0 bases, there was a span of 14 bases. CDR3 sequence (DNA): TGTGCCAGCAGCTTCCTACCGGACGGCGCAACTAATGAAAAACTGTTTTTT. It codes for CASSFLPDGATNEKLFF.

This chain links TRBV11-3 with TRBJ2-1; D perhaps matches TRBD1 (6 bases). V was pared by 5 bases and J by 8 bases, with 10 bases between. There are 12 residues in the CDR3. The germline gives CDR1 SGHNT, CDR2 YENEEA. As DNA, the CDR3 is TGTGCCAGCAGCAGTACAGGGTATGAGCAGTTCTTC. As protein: CASSSTGYEQFF.

The V and J genes are TRBV5-8 and TRBJ2-7, with D tentatively TRBD2 (5 bases). CDR3 length: 15 amino acids. The V end was cut by 5 bases, the J end by 2 bases, with 17 bases between. Germline CDR1 and CDR2: SGHTS and YDEGEE. For the CDR3, the DNA is TGTGCCAGCAGATCCTCCCTACGGGGAACCTACGAGCAGTACTTC. This sequence encodes CASRSSLRGTYEQYF. The full variable domain, with the rest looked up from reference TRBV5-8 and TRBJ2-7, is EAGVTQSPTHLIKTRGQQATLRCSPISGHTSVYWYQQALGLGLQFLLWYDEGEERNRGNFPPRFSGRQFPNYSSELNVNALELEDSALYLCASRSSLRGTYEQYFGPGTRLTVT.

This chain connects TRBV9 to TRBJ2-2; either TRBD1 or TRBD2 may fit D (5 bases each). This CDR3 is 17 amino acids long. Germline-derived CDR1 and CDR2 are SGDLS and YYNGEE. The V and J ends lost 0 bases and 2 bases respectively, with 14 bases between them. In nucleotides, the CDR3 is TGTGCCAGCAGCGTAGCTTCTGGGACGGGTAACACCGGGGAGCTGTTTTTT. It specifies CASSVASGTGNTGELFF.